The 2 T cell receptor beta chains listed next were all sequenced from one sample in a study of CD8+CD57+ T cells in acquired aplastic anemia. TCR beta VDJ and CDR3 were profiled, and genomic DNA was the template. TCRdb fed the reads into MiXCR, producing one record per CDR3 protein. The table includes about 400,000 distinct CDR3 sequences, 55% to 70% detected once. Sequencing was carried out using sorted CD4+, CD8+, or CD8+CD57+ T cells (not recorded which) from PBMCs. Receptors originate from a human donor in good health, serving as a control.

The genes are TRBV7-8 and TRBJ2-1; weak D call: TRBD1 (6 bases). CDR3 size: 16 residues. Germline V gene sequence: CDR1 SGHVS, CDR2 FQNEAQ. Trimming took off 6 bases at V and 10 bases at J, with 25 bases between the two ends. CDR3 protein: CASRLGGRRASYEQFF. The CDR3 DNA sequence: TGTGCCAGCAGGCTAGGGGGACGACGGGCTTCATACGAGCAGTTCTTC.

This clonotype was recorded at least ten times. V gene TRBV19 combines with J gene TRBJ1-2; perhaps TRBD1 as D (6 bases). CDR1 is LNHDA, CDR2 SQIVND, per germline (reference sequence). The CDR3 is 14 amino acids. V gave up 7 bases and J gave up 4 bases, with 16 bases separating them. The CDR3 nucleotides are TGTGCCAGTACGGAGGGGGTTTATTTCTATGGCTACACCTTC. Its protein product is CASTEGVYFYGYTF.